This TCR beta chain is from a study of blood T cell repertoires in COVID-19. Study background: PBMCs, B-cell-depleted T cells, or T cells provided the cDNA or gDNA that made up the material.

Generated by immunoSEQ multiplex PCR, the TCRdb table keeps only in-frame clones and is missing some. This table has over 100,000 clones, over 70% appearing once. The specimen sequenced was peripheral blood. This sequence originates from a woman aged 50 to 60 with acute or convalescent COVID-19.

The CDR3 loop is CASSWRTNLRIEQFF. CDR3 nucleotide sequence: TGTGCCAGCAGTTGGAGGACTAATCTGAGGATTGAGCAGTTCTTC. The V and J genes are TRBV2 and TRBJ2-1, with TRBD2 as a possible D gene (6 bases). CDR1 SNHLY and CDR2 FYNNEI come from the germline V gene. V lost 5 bases to trimming and J lost 9 bases, with 20 bases between them. CDR3 length: 15 residues. Variable domain in full (rest from reference TRBV2 and TRBJ2-1): EPEVTQTPSHQVTQMGQEVILRCVPISNHLYFYWYRQILGQKVEFLVSFYNNEISEKSEIFDDQFSVERPDGSNFTLKIRSTKLEDSAMYFCASSWRTNLRIEQFFGPGTRLTVL.